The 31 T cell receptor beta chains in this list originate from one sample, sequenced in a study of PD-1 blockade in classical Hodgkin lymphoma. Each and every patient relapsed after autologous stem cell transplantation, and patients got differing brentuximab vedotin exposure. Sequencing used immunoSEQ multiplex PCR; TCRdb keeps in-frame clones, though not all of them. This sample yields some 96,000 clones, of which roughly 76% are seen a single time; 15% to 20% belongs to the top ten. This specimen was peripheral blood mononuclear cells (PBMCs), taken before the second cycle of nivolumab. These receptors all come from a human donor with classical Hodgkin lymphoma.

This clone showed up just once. The CDR3, as DNA: TGCGCCAGCAGCCAAGATCTTCCCCGGGACAGGGACACAGATACGCAGTATTTT. It translates to CASSQDLPRDRDTDTQYF. This rearrangement joins TRBV4-1 to TRBJ2-3; 9 bases line up with TRBD1. This CDR3 comprises 18 residues. V trimming: 0 bases; J trimming: 2 bases; junction bases outside the gene matches: 9. The V gene's germline CDR1 is MGHRA and CDR2 YSYEKL.

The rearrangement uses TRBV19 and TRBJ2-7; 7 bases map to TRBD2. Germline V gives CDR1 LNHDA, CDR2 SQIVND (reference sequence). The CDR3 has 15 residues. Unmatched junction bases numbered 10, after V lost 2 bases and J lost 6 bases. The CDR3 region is CASSILRELGGEQYF. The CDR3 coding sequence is TGTGCCAGTAGTATATTGCGGGAGCTCGGTGGCGAGCAGTACTTC. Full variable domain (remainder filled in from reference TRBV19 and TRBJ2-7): DGGITQSPKYLFRKEGQNVTLSCEQNLNHDAMYWYRQDPGQGLRLIYYSQIVNDFQKGDIAEGYSVSREKKESFPLTVTSAQKNPTAFYLCASSILRELGGEQYFGPGTRLTVT.

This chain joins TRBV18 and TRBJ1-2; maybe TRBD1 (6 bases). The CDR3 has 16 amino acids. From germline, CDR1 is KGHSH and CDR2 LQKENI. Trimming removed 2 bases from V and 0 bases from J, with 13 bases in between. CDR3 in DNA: TGTGCCAGCTCACCAGAGGCGGGGGGCCCTAACTATGGCTACACCTTC. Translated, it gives CASSPEAGGPNYGYTF.

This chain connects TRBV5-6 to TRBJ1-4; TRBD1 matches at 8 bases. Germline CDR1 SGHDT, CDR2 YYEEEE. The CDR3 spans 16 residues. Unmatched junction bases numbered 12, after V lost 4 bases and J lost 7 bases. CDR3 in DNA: TGTGCCAGCAGCAGAAACGCAGGGGGCGTGGGTGAAAAACTGTTTTTT. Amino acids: CASSRNAGGVGEKLFF.

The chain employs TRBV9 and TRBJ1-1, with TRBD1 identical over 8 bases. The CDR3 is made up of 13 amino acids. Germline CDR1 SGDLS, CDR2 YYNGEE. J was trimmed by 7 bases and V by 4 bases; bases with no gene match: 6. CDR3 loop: CASSPGQGIEAFF. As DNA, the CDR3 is TGTGCCAGCAGCCCAGGACAGGGAATTGAAGCTTTCTTT. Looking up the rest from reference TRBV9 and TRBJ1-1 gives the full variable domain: DSGVTQTPKHLITATGQRVTLRCSPRSGDLSVYWYQQSLDQGLQFLIQYYNGEERAKGNILERFSAQQFPDLHSELNLSSLELGDSALYFCASSPGQGIEAFFGQGTRLTVV.

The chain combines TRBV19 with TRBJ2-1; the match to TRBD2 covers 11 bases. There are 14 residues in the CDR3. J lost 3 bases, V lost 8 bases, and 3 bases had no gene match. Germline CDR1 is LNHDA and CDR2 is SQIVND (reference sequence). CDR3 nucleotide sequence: TGTGCCAGTGGCGGACTAGCGGGCTACAATGAGCAGTTCTTC. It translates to CASGGLAGYNEQFF.

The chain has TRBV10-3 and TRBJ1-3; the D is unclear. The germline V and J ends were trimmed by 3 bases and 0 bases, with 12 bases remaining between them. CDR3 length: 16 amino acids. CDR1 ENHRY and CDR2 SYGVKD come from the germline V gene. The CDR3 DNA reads TGTGCCATCAGTGAAGAGGACCTTATCTCTGGAAACACCATATATTTT. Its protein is CAISEEDLISGNTIYF.

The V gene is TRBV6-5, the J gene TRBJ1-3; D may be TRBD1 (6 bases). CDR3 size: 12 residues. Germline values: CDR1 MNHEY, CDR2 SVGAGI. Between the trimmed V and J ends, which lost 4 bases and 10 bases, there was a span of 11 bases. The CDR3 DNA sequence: TGTGCCAGCAGTTCCCAAGGGACAACCATATATTTT. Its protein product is CASSSQGTTIYF.

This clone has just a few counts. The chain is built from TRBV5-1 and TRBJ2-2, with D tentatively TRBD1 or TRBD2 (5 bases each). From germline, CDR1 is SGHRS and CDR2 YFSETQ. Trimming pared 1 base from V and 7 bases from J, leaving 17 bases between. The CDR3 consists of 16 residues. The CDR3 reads CASSLSWQGVVGELFF. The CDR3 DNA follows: TGCGCCAGCAGCTTGAGTTGGCAGGGAGTGGTCGGGGAGCTGTTTTTT. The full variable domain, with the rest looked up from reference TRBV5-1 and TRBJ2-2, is KAGVTQTPRYLIKTRGQQVTLSCSPISGHRSVSWYQQTPGQGLQFLFEYFSETQRNKGNFPGRFSGRQFSNSRSEMNVSTLELGDSALYLCASSLSWQGVVGELFFGEGSRLTVL.

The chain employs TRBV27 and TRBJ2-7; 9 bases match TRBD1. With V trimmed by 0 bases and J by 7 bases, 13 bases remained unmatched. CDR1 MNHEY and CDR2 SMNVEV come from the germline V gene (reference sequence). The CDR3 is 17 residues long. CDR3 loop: CASSLSYSSGTGWEQYF. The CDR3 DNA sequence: TGTGCCAGCAGTTTATCCTATTCCTCTGGGACAGGGTGGGAGCAGTACTTC.

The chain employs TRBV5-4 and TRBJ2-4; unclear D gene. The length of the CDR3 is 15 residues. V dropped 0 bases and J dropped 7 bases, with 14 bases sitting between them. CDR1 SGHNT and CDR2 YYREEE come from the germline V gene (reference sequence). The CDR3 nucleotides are TGTGCCAGCAGCTTGGGACACTCCGGAGAGAACATTCAGTACTTC. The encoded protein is CASSLGHSGENIQYF.

CDR3 nucleotide sequence: TGTGCCAGCAGCTCGGGCGGGAGGGGAATAGGTGAGCAGTTCTTC. It codes for CASSSGGRGIGEQFF. The gene calls are TRBV5-4 and TRBJ2-1; 9 bases match TRBD2. Germline loops: CDR1 SGHNT, CDR2 YYREEE (reference sequence). This CDR3 contains 15 residues. V dropped 3 bases and J dropped 9; count of bases not matched to a gene: 10.

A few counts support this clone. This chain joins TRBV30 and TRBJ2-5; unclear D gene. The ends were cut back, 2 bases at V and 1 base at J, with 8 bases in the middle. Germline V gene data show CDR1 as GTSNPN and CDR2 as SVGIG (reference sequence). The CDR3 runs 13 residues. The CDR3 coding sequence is TGTGCCTGGAGTCCTGCCAGCCAAGAGACCCAGTACTTC. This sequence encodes CAWSPASQETQYF.

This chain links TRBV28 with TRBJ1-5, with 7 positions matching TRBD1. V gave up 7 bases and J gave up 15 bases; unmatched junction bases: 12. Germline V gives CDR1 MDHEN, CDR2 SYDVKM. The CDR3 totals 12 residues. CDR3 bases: TGTGCCAGCACTCGAGGGGGCAGTGTAGGGCATTTT. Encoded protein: CASTRGGSVGHF.

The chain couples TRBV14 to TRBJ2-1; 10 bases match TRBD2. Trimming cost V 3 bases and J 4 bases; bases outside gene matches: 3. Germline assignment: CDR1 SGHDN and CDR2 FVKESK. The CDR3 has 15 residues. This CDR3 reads CASSQGLAIYNEQFF. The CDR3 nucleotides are TGTGCCAGCAGCCAGGGACTAGCGATATACAATGAGCAGTTCTTC.

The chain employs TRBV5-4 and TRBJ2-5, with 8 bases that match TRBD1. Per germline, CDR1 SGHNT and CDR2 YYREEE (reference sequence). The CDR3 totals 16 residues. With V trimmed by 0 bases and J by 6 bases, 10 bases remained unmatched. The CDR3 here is CASSLVAGTGRKTQYF. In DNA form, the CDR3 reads TGTGCCAGCAGCTTGGTGGCCGGGACAGGTAGGAAGACCCAGTACTTC.

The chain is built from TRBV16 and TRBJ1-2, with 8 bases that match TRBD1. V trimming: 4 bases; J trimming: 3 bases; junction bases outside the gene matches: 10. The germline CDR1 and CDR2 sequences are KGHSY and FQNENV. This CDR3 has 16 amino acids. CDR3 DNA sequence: TGTGCCAGCAGCCCACCTGGTCAGGGGGCGCACTATGGCTACACCTTC. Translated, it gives CASSPPGQGAHYGYTF.

CDR3 nucleotide sequence: TGCGCCAGCAGTCCCGAGGGGGCAGTTAACTATGGCTACACCTTC. It translates to CASSPEGAVNYGYTF. This chain connects TRBV4-1 to TRBJ1-2; 7 bases line up with TRBD1. The length of the CDR3 is 15 residues. Germline V gives CDR1 MGHRA, CDR2 YSYEKL. V trimming: 6 bases; J trimming: 1 base; junction bases outside the gene matches: 8.

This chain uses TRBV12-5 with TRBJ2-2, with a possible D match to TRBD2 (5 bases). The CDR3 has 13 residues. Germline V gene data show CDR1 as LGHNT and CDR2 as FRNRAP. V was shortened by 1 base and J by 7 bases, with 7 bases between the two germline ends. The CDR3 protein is CASGLAGIGELFF. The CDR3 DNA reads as TGTGCTAGTGGTTTGGCGGGGATCGGGGAGCTGTTTTTT.

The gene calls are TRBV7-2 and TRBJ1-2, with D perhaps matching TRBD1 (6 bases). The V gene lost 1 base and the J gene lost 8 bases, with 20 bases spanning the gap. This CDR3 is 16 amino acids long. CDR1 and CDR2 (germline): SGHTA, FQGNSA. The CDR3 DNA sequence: TGTGCCAGCAGCTTAGGTCGGTCGGCCCAAGGGGGGGGCTACACCTTC. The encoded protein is CASSLGRSAQGGGYTF.

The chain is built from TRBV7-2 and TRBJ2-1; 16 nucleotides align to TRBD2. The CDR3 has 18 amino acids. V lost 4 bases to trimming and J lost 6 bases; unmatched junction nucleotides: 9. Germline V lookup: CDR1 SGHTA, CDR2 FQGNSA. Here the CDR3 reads CASSSRGLAGGPVNEQFF. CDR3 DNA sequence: TGTGCCAGCAGCTCCCGGGGACTAGCGGGAGGGCCGGTCAATGAGCAGTTCTTC.

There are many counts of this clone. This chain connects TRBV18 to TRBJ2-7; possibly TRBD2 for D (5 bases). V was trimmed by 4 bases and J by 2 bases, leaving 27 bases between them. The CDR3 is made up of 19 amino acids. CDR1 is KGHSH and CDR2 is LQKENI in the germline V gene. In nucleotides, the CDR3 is TGTGCCAGCTCACGGGCGGGTAGATTAGCGCGGACCCTGACCTACGAGCAGTACTTC. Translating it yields CASSRAGRLARTLTYEQYF. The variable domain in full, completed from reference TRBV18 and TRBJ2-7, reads NAGVMQNPRHLVRRRGQEARLRCSPMKGHSHVYWYRQLPEEGLKFMVYLQKENIIDESGMPKERFSAEFPKEGPSILRIQQVVRGDSAAYFCASSRAGRLARTLTYEQYFGPGTRLTVT.

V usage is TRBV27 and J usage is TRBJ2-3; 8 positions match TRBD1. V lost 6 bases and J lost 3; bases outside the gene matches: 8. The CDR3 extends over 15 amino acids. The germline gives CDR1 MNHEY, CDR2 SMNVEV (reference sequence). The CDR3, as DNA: TGTGCCAGCAGACCTTACAACAGGGGGACAGATACGCAGTATTTT. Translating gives CASRPYNRGTDTQYF.

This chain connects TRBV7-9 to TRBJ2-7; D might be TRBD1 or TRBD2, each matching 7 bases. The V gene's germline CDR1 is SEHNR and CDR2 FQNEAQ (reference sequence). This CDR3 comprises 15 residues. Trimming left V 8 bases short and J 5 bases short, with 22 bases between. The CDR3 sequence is CASVPGGTTLHEQYF. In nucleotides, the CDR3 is TGTGCCAGCGTCCCAGGGGGGACTACCCTTCACGAGCAGTACTTC.

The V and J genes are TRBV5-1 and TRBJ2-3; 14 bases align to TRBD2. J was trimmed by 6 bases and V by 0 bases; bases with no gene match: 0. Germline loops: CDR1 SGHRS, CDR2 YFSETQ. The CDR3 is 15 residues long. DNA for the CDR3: TGCGCCAGCAGCTTGGGGACTAGCGGGAGGGATACGCAGTATTTT. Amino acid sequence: CASSLGTSGRDTQYF.

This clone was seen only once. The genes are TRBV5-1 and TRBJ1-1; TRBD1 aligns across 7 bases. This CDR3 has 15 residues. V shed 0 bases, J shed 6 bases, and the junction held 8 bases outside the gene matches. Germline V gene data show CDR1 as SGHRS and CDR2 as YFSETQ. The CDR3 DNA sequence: TGCGCCAGCAGCTTGGACCTGACAGGGCCCTCTGAAGCTTTCTTT. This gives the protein CASSLDLTGPSEAFF.

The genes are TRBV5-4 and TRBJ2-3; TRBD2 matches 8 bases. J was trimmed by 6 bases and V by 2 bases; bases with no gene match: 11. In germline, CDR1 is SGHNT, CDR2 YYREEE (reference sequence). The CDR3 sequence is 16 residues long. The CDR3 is CASSFDGGRSTDTQYF. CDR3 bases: TGTGCCAGCAGCTTTGATGGCGGGAGGTCCACGGATACGCAGTATTTT.

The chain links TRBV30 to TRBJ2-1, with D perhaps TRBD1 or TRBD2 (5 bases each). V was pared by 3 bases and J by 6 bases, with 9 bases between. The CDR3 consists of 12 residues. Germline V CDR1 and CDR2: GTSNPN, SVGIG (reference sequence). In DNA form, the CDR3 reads TGTGCCTGGAGAAGGGACCCCAATGAGCAGTTCTTC. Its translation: CAWRRDPNEQFF.

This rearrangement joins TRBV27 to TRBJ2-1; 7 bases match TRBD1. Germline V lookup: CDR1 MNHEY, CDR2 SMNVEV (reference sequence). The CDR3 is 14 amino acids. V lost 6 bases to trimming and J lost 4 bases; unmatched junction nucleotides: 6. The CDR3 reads CASRPGTVYNEQFF. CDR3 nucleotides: TGTGCCAGCAGGCCCGGGACAGTATACAATGAGCAGTTCTTC.

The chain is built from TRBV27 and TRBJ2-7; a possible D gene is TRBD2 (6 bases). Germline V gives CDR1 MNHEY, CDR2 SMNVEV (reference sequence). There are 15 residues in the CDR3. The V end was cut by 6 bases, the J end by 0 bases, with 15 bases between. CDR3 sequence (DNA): TGTGCCAGCAGGTCGACCACTAGCCTCTCCTACGAGCAGTACTTC. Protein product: CASRSTTSLSYEQYF.

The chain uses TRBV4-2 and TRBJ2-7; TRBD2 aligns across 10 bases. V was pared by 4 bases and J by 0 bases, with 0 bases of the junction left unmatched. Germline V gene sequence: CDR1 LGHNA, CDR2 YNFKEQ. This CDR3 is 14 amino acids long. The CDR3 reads CASSPSGSSYEQYF. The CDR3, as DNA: TGTGCCAGCAGCCCTAGCGGGAGCTCCTACGAGCAGTACTTC.